This TCR beta chain was captured by sequencing in a study of B cell selection in AIRE deficiency. Study-level results: Approximately 29% of healthy-shared Treg sequences were found among patient Tconv cells. Only TCRbeta was sequenced; around 37% of shared healthy Treg sequences appeared in Tconv.

This clone has just one count. Its antigen is undetermined. In the original workflow: Conventional T cell pools: approximately 99,000 distinct patient, 130,000 to 150,000 donor TCRbeta sequences. Measured with immunoSEQ multiplex PCR; TCRdb has only the in-frame clones, and not every one. V, J and clone size reflect that table, while D and trimming were determined from the DNA. Counted here are under 30,000 clones, nearly 98% occurring once; the ten biggest clones make up about 0.2%. This CDR3 region has 15 residues. With 8 bases clipped from V and 1 base from J, the junction kept 5 bases outside the gene matches. Per germline, CDR1 LNHDA and CDR2 SQIVND (reference sequence). Conventional CD4 T cells were sorted as CD4+CD127+ cells.

The chain links TRBV19 to TRBJ2-6; 7 bases map to TRBD1. Sequencing was done on a sample of conventional CD4+ T cells sorted from PBMCs. The sequence was collected from a human donor with AIRE deficiency. In DNA, the CDR3 is TGTGCCAGTCGGCACAGGGGTTCTGGGGCCAACGTCCTGACTTTC. Amino acids: CASRHRGSGANVLTF. The whole variable domain, filled in from reference TRBV19 and TRBJ2-6, reads DGGITQSPKYLFRKEGQNVTLSCEQNLNHDAMYWYRQDPGQGLRLIYYSQIVNDFQKGDIAEGYSVSREKKESFPLTVTSAQKNPTAFYLCASRHRGSGANVLTFGAGSRLTVL.